This T cell receptor (beta chain) was sequenced in a study of T-cell memory formation after mild COVID-19. Points from the study as a whole: Contracting clones localized mainly to CM and EM when CD4+ and mainly to EMRA when CD8+. Pre-infection memory showed some responding clones, and this suggested that cross-reactive memory joined. There was a balanced CD4/CD8 profile in clones contracting day 15 to 85, and later expanders leaned CD4+.

Germline-derived CDR1 and CDR2 are SEHNR and FQNEAQ (reference sequence). This CDR3 has 12 amino acids. Trimming removed 5 bases from V and 5 bases from J, with 9 bases in between. This clonotype has just a few counts. Antigen: not known. TCRdb re-called the 5' RACE reads with MiXCR, one entry per CDR3 protein. The data show about 250,000 distinct CDR3 sequences, roughly 15% seen once. The receptor was derived from a man younger than 35 who had mild COVID-19 (a few samples of this study predate the infection). Cell type and time point are not known. The chain links TRBV7-9 to TRBJ2-5, with D hard to call. Sequencing used PBMCs or a T cell subset sorted from them (not recorded which). This CDR3 is CASSPVWETQYF. As DNA, the CDR3 is TGTGCCAGCAGCCCGGTTTGGGAGACCCAGTACTTC.